Following are 5 T cell receptor beta chains from one sample sequenced in a study of identifying expanded T cells in peripheral blood. Clones were sequenced by immunoSEQ multiplex PCR, and TCRdb holds only the in-frame ones, with some missing. The data show under 90,000 clones, around 91% seen once. Specimen: blood. Source of these receptors: a person aged 18 to 70 in good health.

In this sample, this clone turned up once. V and J are TRBV11-2 and TRBJ2-1; 15 bases are a match to TRBD2. With 5 bases clipped from V and 9 bases from J, the junction kept 5 bases outside the gene matches. The CDR3 spans 15 residues. Germline CDR1 SGHAT, CDR2 FQNNGV. The CDR3 loop is CASSLRTSGGGEQFF. The CDR3 bases are TGTGCCAGCAGCCTCCGGACTAGCGGGGGGGGTGAGCAGTTCTTC.

The J gene is TRBJ1-5, the V gene TRBV19; 11 nucleotides align to TRBD1. The junction had 5 bases not matched to a gene; V was cut back by 4 bases and J by 3 bases. Per germline, CDR1 LNHDA and CDR2 SQIVND (reference sequence). This CDR3 region has 16 residues. The CDR3 protein is CASSTRTGGLNQPQHF. For the CDR3, the DNA is TGTGCCAGTAGTACCAGGACAGGGGGCCTCAATCAGCCCCAGCATTTT.

The chain has TRBV28 and TRBJ1-5; D is possibly TRBD1 (6 bases). V gave up 6 bases and J gave up 8 bases, with 20 bases separating them. Germline-derived CDR1 and CDR2 are MDHEN and SYDVKM. This CDR3 is built from 15 residues. CDR3 sequence (DNA): TGTGCCAGCAGCCAGGGGTCGCAAAGCTGGAAGCCCCAGCATTTT. Amino acids: CASSQGSQSWKPQHF.

The chain has TRBV18 and TRBJ2-5; D is unresolved. The V gene's germline CDR1 is KGHSH and CDR2 LQKENI. The germline V and J ends were trimmed by 2 bases and 11 bases, with 15 bases remaining between them. The CDR3 runs to 13 residues. CDR3 nucleotides: TGTGCCAGCTCACCAAGGGTCGCCCCGACACAGTACTTC. It yields the protein CASSPRVAPTQYF.

The J gene is TRBJ2-3, the V gene TRBV7-8, with 8 bases fitting TRBD2. The length of the CDR3 is 17 residues. V lost 5 bases to trimming and J lost 2 bases; unmatched junction nucleotides: 12. The V gene's germline CDR1 is SGHVS and CDR2 FQNEAQ. CDR3 amino acids: CASSLQTGGGFTDTQYF. The CDR3 DNA reads as TGTGCCAGCAGCCTTCAAACGGGGGGGGGATTCACAGATACGCAGTATTTT.